The T cell receptor beta chain described here comes from a study of identical twins. This clonotype has just a few counts. Its antigen is not known. In germline, CDR1 is SGHAT, CDR2 FQDESV (reference sequence). This CDR3 has 17 residues. Trimming cost V 2 bases and J 4 bases, with 18 bases left between them. TCRdb re-called the 5' RACE reads with MiXCR, one entry per CDR3 protein. The sample holds approximately 690,000 distinct CDR3 sequences, around 5.7% seen once. Study-level findings and limits: Among beta out-of-frame sequences, excess sharing between twins appeared weaker.

Sequencing was performed on naive T cells sorted from blood. This sequence was found in a man aged 18 to 35 in good health. V and J are TRBV11-1 and TRBJ2-1; a weak D match, TRBD1 (6 bases). CDR3 nucleotides: TGTGCCAGCAGCTTATTTTTGACAGGAGGTGGTTACAATGAGCAGTTCTTC. Its translation: CASSLFLTGGGYNEQFF.